These 4 T cell receptor beta chains were sequenced from one sample in a study of OX40 agonist ivuxolimab in advanced cancers. TCRdb keeps only in-frame clones here, not all; method: immunoSEQ multiplex PCR. The sample shows tens of thousands of clones, approximately 92% of them seen only once. Here the sequenced sample was CD4+ or CD8+ T cells sorted from blood, taken in a trial of the OX40 agonist ivuxolimab. Every receptor here comes from an adult with an advanced solid tumor such as melanoma, head and neck, liver or kidney cancer.

This chain links TRBV11-2 with TRBJ2-7, with D hard to call. Germline V gene data show CDR1 as SGHAT and CDR2 as FQNNGV. Deletions cut 1 base from V and 3 bases from J, with 13 bases between. The CDR3 covers 15 residues. Here the CDR3 DNA reads TGTGCCAGCAGCTTAGTTGGGCTGGGAATCTACGAGCAGTACTTC. Its protein product is CASSLVGLGIYEQYF.

This clone was seen a handful of times. The V call is TRBV9, the J call TRBJ1-3, with D unclear. V was trimmed by 0 bases and J by 2 bases, leaving 3 bases between them. Germline assignment: CDR1 SGDLS and CDR2 YYNGEE. The CDR3 totals 13 residues. The CDR3 loop reads CASSVGPGNTIYF. The CDR3 coding sequence is TGTGCCAGCAGCGTAGGTCCTGGAAACACCATATATTTT.

This sequence joins TRBV5-4 and TRBJ2-3, with 11 nucleotides matching TRBD2. Trimming at V came to 2 bases and at J to 1 base, leaving 3 bases not matched to a gene. Germline V gene data show CDR1 as SGHNT and CDR2 as YYREEE (reference sequence). This CDR3 contains 16 residues. CDR3 nucleotides: TGTGCCAGCAGCTTTGGGGGACTAGCGGGCACAGATACGCAGTATTTT. Translation gives CASSFGGLAGTDTQYF.

This clone was seen only a few times. The rearrangement uses TRBV7-3 and TRBJ1-2; no clear D gene. Germline values: CDR1 SGHTA, CDR2 FQGTGA. Between the trimmed V and J ends, which lost 0 bases and 5 bases, there was a span of 7 bases. The CDR3 sequence is 13 residues long. Here the CDR3 reads CASSLTGRYGYTF. In DNA, the CDR3 is TGTGCCAGCAGCTTAACAGGGCGGTATGGCTACACCTTC.